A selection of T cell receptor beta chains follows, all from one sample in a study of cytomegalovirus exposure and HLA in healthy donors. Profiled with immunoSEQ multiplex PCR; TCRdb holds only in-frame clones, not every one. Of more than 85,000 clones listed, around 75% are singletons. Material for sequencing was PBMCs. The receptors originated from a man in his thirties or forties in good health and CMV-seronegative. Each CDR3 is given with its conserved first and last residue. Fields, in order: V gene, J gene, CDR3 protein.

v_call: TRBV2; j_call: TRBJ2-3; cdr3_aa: CASSGTSGGPTDTQYF
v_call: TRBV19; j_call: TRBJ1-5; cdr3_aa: CASSSPGQGANNQPQHF
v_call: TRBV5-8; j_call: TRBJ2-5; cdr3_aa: CASSSGTGDQETQYF
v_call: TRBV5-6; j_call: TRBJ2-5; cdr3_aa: CASSPSLAGGTKETQYF
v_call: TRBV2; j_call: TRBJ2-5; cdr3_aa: CASSEGTGGVRETQYF
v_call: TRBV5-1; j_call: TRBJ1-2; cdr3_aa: CASSWGSGSLSYGYTF
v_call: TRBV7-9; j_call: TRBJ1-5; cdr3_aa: CASSSRTGRGNQPQHF
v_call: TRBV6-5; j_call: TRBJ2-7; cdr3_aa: CASRKSSGRNEQYF
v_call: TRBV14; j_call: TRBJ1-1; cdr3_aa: CASSQNRVSYTEAFF
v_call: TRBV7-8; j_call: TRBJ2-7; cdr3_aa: CASSPEGASYEQYF
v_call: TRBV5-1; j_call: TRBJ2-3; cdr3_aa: CASSYGLVTDTQYF
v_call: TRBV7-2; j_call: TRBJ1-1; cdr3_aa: CASSMTGPTEAFF
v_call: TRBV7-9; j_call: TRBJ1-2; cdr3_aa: CASSSTGGSYGYTF
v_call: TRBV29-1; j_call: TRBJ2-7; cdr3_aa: CSVEAGEAREQYF
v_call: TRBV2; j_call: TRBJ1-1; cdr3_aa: CASRLDAGGHTEAFF
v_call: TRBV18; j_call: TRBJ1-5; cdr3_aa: CASSRDRDQPQHF
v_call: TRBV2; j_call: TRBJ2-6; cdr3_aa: CASRRQGATGANVLTF
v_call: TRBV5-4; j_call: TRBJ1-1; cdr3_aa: CASSLGGENTEAFF
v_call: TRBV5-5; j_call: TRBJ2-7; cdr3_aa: CASSSVLSEQYF
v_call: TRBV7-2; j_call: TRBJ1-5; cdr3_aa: CASSLVRNQPQHF
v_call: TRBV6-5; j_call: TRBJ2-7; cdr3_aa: CASSYSWDRAYEQYF
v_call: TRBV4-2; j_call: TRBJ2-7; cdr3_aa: CASSQEGVYEQYF